This T cell receptor (beta chain) is from a study of OX40 agonist ivuxolimab in advanced cancers. The germline CDR1 and CDR2 sequences are SGHAT and FQNNGV. The CDR3 is 14 amino acids. V was pared by 3 bases and J by 3 bases, with 11 bases between. Sampled blood was obtained at baseline, cycle 4 day 1, and cycle 7 day 1. Points on this clone: The antigen is not known.

The repertoire was sequenced with immunoSEQ multiplex PCR; TCRdb's copy has only in-frame clones and lacks some. This table has around 79,000 clones, about nine tenths appearing once. Study findings and constraints: Both CD4+ and CD8+ T cell populations in blood had undergone clonal expansion by week 6 at 0.1 to 3.0 mg/kg.

The sequencing here drew on CD4+ or CD8+ T cells sorted from blood, taken in a trial of the OX40 agonist ivuxolimab. V gene TRBV11-2 combines with J gene TRBJ2-5, with a tentative D call TRBD2 (6 bases). This sequence originates from an adult with an advanced solid tumor such as melanoma, head and neck, liver or kidney cancer. The CDR3 is CASSFGRGEETQYF. The CDR3 bases are TGTGCCAGCAGCTTCGGTCGCGGGGAAGAGACCCAGTACTTC.